Each of the 24 T cell receptor beta chains below was sequenced from the same sample in a study of control samples from healthy donors and cancer patients. TCRdb keeps only in-frame clones here, not all; method: immunoSEQ multiplex PCR. The data contain more than 95,000 clones, around 91% of them seen just once; the ten biggest clones take up approximately 1.1%. Sequenced sample: PBMCs. These TCRs come from a woman in her forties or fifties with colorectal cancer.

The rearrangement uses TRBV18 and TRBJ2-7, with D hard to call. The CDR3 is 15 amino acids. Germline CDR1 and CDR2: KGHSH and LQKENI. Trimming stripped 4 bases from V and 1 base from J, with 14 bases between. The CDR3 reads CASSLDGRPSYEQYF. In DNA, the CDR3 is TGTGCCAGCTCACTGGACGGACGACCGTCCTACGAGCAGTACTTC.

This chain links TRBV18 with TRBJ1-4; 7 bases are a match to TRBD1. Losses at the gene ends were 1 base for V and 6 bases for J; bases not matched to a gene: 2. Germline loops: CDR1 KGHSH, CDR2 LQKENI. The CDR3 is 14 amino acids. This chain's CDR3 is CASSPQGAHEKLFF. DNA for the CDR3: TGTGCCAGCTCACCACAGGGGGCGCATGAAAAACTGTTTTTT.

This clone was detected once. The chain couples TRBV19 to TRBJ1-1; D gene unclear. The germline V and J ends were trimmed by 4 bases and 0 bases, with 15 bases remaining between them. Germline assignment: CDR1 LNHDA and CDR2 SQIVND (reference sequence). The CDR3 is 16 amino acids. CDR3 loop: CASSTRPGRLNTEAFF. In nucleotides, the CDR3 is TGTGCCAGTAGTACAAGGCCCGGACGGCTGAACACTGAAGCTTTCTTT.

In its sample, this clone was seen once. The V call is TRBV28, the J call TRBJ1-2; TRBD1 might be the D (5 bases). Germline V gene lookup returns CDR1 MDHEN and CDR2 SYDVKM. Trimming shortened V by 4 bases and J by 5 bases, and 17 bases separated the two germline ends. The CDR3 is 15 amino acids. CDR3 residues: CASSSPPRDVYGYTF. The DNA for the CDR3 is TGTGCCAGCAGTTCACCCCCTAGGGACGTTTATGGCTACACCTTC.

The chain joins TRBV28 to TRBJ2-5, with a weak D call TRBD1 (6 bases). In germline, CDR1 is MDHEN, CDR2 SYDVKM. The CDR3 contains 15 residues. V gave up 6 bases and J gave up 2 bases, with 16 bases separating them. In nucleotides, the CDR3 is TGTGCCAGCAGCCTTTATCGGGACACACAAGAGACCCAGTACTTC. It translates to CASSLYRDTQETQYF. The variable domain in full, completed from reference TRBV28 and TRBJ2-5, reads DVKVTQSSRYLVKRTGEKVFLECVQDMDHENMFWYRQDPGLGLRLIYFSYDVKMKEKGDIPEGYSVSREKKERFSLILESASTNQTSMYLCASSLYRDTQETQYFGPGTRLLVL.

The chain uses TRBV2 and TRBJ1-1; D is uncertain. V was cut by 6 bases and J by 5 bases, with 19 bases left in between. The CDR3 loop spans 15 amino acids. Germline V gene sequence: CDR1 SNHLY, CDR2 FYNNEI. CDR3 residues: CASSPQAGAVTEAFF. Here the CDR3 DNA reads TGTGCCAGCAGCCCCCAGGCCGGAGCGGTAACTGAAGCTTTCTTT.

V usage is TRBV2 and J usage is TRBJ1-2; D unresolved. The CDR3 has 14 amino acids. V dropped 1 base and J dropped 2 bases, with 8 bases sitting between them. In germline, CDR1 is SNHLY, CDR2 FYNNEI. The CDR3 coding sequence is TGTGCCAGCAGTGAAGTGAGCGGAAACTATGGCTACACCTTC. The encoded protein is CASSEVSGNYGYTF.

This rearrangement joins TRBV7-2 to TRBJ1-1; a possible D gene is TRBD1 (5 bases). V was trimmed by 3 bases and J by 3 bases, leaving 11 bases between them. Per germline, CDR1 SGHTA and CDR2 FQGNSA. CDR3 size: 14 residues. The CDR3 region has the DNA TGTGCCAGCAGCTTGAGTGGGGGGTACACTGAAGCTTTCTTT. Translation: CASSLSGGYTEAFF.

This sequence joins TRBV3-1 (or the pseudogene TRBV3-2) and TRBJ1-2; D call uncertain. V shed 5 bases and J shed 2 bases, with 9 bases lying between them. Germline V gives CDR1 LGHDT, CDR2 YNNKEL (reference sequence). This CDR3 contains 13 residues. The CDR3 DNA follows: TGTGCCAGCAGCGGGGAAGGAAACTATGGCTACACCTTC. Translated: CASSGEGNYGYTF.

This clone appeared a single time. The chain recombines TRBV9 with TRBJ2-7; possibly TRBD1 for D (6 bases). V lost 4 bases to trimming and J lost 6 bases, with 17 bases between them. The CDR3 loop spans 14 amino acids. CDR1 and CDR2 (germline): SGDLS, YYNGEE. CDR3 residues: CASSLNTGSSEQYF. In DNA, the CDR3 is TGTGCCAGCAGCTTGAACACAGGGAGCAGCGAGCAGTACTTC.

The chain joins TRBV6-5 to TRBJ2-1; TRBD2 aligns across 7 bases. Germline V gene lookup returns CDR1 MNHEY and CDR2 SVGAGI. The ends lost 4 bases at V and 3 bases at J; junction bases unmatched: 6. This CDR3 comprises 15 residues. CDR3 loop: CASSLRLAVYNEQFF. For the CDR3, the DNA is TGTGCCAGCAGTTTACGACTAGCAGTCTACAATGAGCAGTTCTTC.

This chain uses TRBV5-6 with TRBJ1-6; a weak D match, TRBD1 (5 bases). This CDR3 spans 14 amino acids. V lost 7 bases, J lost 10 bases, and 18 bases lay in between. Germline V CDR1 and CDR2: SGHDT, YYEEEE. In DNA form, the CDR3 reads TGTGCCAGCGGCGTTGGGCAGGGATCATCACCCCTCCACTTT. This gives the protein CASGVGQGSSPLHF.

This clone appeared once. The chain carries TRBV29-1 and TRBJ2-7; no clear D. The CDR3 length is 16 residues. Germline loops: CDR1 SQVTM, CDR2 ANQGSEA. Trimming removed 1 base from V and 0 bases from J, with 16 bases in between. The CDR3 DNA reads as TGCAGCGTTGAAGGTCCACCCGGATCCAGCTCCTACGAGCAGTACTTC. This encodes CSVEGPPGSSSYEQYF.

The count of this clone is one. The chain is built from TRBV28 and TRBJ1-1; TRBD1 aligns across 7 bases. There are 15 residues in the CDR3. The V gene end was trimmed by 2 bases and the J gene end by 1 base; junction bases not matched to a gene: 4. The germline CDR1 and CDR2 sequences are MDHEN and SYDVKM. The CDR3 region has the DNA TGTGCCAGCAGTTTACCGGGACAGTCGAACACTGAAGCTTTCTTT. This sequence encodes CASSLPGQSNTEAFF.

Turning to this clone: At one of its ends the junction is not consistent with the germline gene, which may arise from a read error. V and J are TRBV7-9 and TRBJ2-7, with TRBD1 identical over 10 bases. CDR1 SEHNR and CDR2 FQNEAQ come from the germline V gene (reference sequence). The CDR3 contains 13 residues. Here the CDR3 reads CATTTGGFYEQYF. CDR3 DNA sequence: TGTGCCACGACGACAGGGGGCTTCTACGAACAGTACTTC.

The chain carries TRBV3-1 (or the pseudogene TRBV3-2) and TRBJ2-7; possibly TRBD1 for D (6 bases). V lost 1 base, J lost 2 bases, and 12 bases lay in between. The CDR3 runs to 15 residues. In germline, CDR1 is LGHDT, CDR2 YNNKEL (reference sequence). CDR3 coding DNA: TGTGCCAGCAGCCAAGGCAGGGGACGAGCCTACGAGCAGTACTTC. Amino acids: CASSQGRGRAYEQYF.

This clone was detected only once. J is TRBJ2-2 and V is TRBV18; D is undetermined. Trimming took off 0 bases at V and 1 base at J, with 6 bases between the two ends. The CDR3 has 15 residues. Germline V lookup: CDR1 KGHSH, CDR2 LQKENI. CDR3: CASSPPRMNTGELFF. Here the CDR3 DNA reads TGTGCCAGCTCACCACCGCGGATGAACACCGGGGAGCTGTTTTTT. Variable domain in full (rest from reference TRBV18 and TRBJ2-2): NAGVMQNPRHLVRRRGQEARLRCSPMKGHSHVYWYRQLPEEGLKFMVYLQKENIIDESGMPKERFSAEFPKEGPSILRIQQVVRGDSAAYFCASSPPRMNTGELFFGEGSRLTVL.

The gene calls are TRBV28 and TRBJ2-1; 10 bases map to TRBD2. The germline gives CDR1 MDHEN, CDR2 SYDVKM. CDR3 size: 15 residues. With 6 bases clipped from V and 9 bases from J, the junction kept 11 bases outside the gene matches. CDR3 region: CASRRLAGALFEQFF. The CDR3 bases are TGTGCCAGCAGGAGGCTAGCGGGGGCGCTTTTTGAGCAGTTCTTC.

The genes are TRBV11-2 and TRBJ1-5; unclear D gene. CDR3 size: 14 residues. The germline CDR1 and CDR2 sequences are SGHAT and FQNNGV. With 5 bases removed from V and 9 bases from J, the gap between germline ends came to 17 bases. CDR3: CASSPGRLGWPQHF. CDR3 DNA: TGTGCCAGCAGCCCCGGACGGCTAGGGTGGCCCCAGCATTTT.

The V and J genes are TRBV29-1 and TRBJ1-2, with a weak D call TRBD1 (6 bases). CDR3 length: 12 residues. CDR1 is SQVTM and CDR2 is ANQGSEA in the germline V gene. Trimming removed 7 bases at V and 7 bases at J, with 16 bases between. CDR3: CSAGTSEGGYTF. CDR3 in DNA: TGCAGCGCCGGGACATCCGAGGGTGGCTACACCTTC.

This rearrangement joins TRBV5-8 to TRBJ2-2, with TRBD1 matching 12 bases. With V trimmed by 4 bases and J by 7 bases, 11 bases remained unmatched. Germline CDR1 reads SGHTS; CDR2 reads YDEGEE. The CDR3 is made up of 17 amino acids. CDR3 loop: CASSLRAGQGAIGELFF. In DNA, the CDR3 is TGTGCCAGCAGCCTCCGGGCGGGACAGGGGGCAATCGGGGAGCTGTTTTTT.

This clone was picked up one time. The V gene is TRBV7-8, the J gene TRBJ1-1; maybe TRBD1 (6 bases). The ends were cut back, 5 bases at V and 3 bases at J, with 13 bases in the middle. Germline loops: CDR1 SGHVS, CDR2 FQNEAQ. The CDR3 runs to 14 residues. CDR3 sequence reads: CASSGRTAYTEAFF. Here the CDR3 DNA reads TGTGCCAGCAGCGGAAGGACAGCTTACACTGAAGCTTTCTTT.

The J gene is TRBJ1-1, the V gene TRBV30; 8 bases align to TRBD1. The V gene's germline CDR1 is GTSNPN and CDR2 SVGIG (reference sequence). Trimming took 1 base from V and 3 from J; bases not matched to a gene: 1. The CDR3 is made up of 13 amino acids. The CDR3 loop is CAWSEQGDTEAFF. CDR3 DNA: TGTGCCTGGAGTGAACAGGGGGACACTGAAGCTTTCTTT.

The chain uses TRBV7-9 and TRBJ1-2; 9 bases match TRBD1. CDR3 length: 17 amino acids. Trimming took 6 bases from V and 3 from J; bases not matched to a gene: 14. In germline, CDR1 is SEHNR, CDR2 FQNEAQ (reference sequence). CDR3: CASSPDPPGQGHYGYTF. In nucleotides, the CDR3 is TGTGCCAGCAGTCCTGATCCCCCGGGACAGGGACACTATGGCTACACCTTC.